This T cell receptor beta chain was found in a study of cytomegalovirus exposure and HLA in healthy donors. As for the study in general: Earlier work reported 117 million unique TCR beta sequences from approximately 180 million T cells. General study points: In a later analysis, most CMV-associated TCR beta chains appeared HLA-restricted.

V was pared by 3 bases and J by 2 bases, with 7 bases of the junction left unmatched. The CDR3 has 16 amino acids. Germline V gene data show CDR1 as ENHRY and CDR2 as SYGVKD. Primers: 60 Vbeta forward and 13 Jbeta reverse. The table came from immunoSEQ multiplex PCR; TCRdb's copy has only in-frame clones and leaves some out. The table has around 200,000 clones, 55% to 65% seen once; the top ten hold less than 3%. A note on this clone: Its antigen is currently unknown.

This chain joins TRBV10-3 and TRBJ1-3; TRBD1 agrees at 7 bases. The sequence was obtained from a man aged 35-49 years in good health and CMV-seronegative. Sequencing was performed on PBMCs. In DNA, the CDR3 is TGTGCCATCAGTGACCCCAACAGGGGCACTGGAAACACCATATATTTT. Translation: CAISDPNRGTGNTIYF.